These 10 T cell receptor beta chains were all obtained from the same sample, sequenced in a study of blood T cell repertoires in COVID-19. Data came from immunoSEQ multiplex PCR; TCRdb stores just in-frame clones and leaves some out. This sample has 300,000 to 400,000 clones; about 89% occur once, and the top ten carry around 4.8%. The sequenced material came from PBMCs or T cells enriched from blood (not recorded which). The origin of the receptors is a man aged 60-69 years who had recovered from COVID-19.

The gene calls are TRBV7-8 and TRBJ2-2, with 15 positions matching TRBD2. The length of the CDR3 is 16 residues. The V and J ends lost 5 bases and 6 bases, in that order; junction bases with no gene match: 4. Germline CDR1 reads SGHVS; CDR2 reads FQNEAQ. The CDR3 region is CASSRTSGRAPGELFF. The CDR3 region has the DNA TGTGCCAGCAGCCGGACTAGCGGGAGGGCCCCCGGGGAGCTGTTTTTT.

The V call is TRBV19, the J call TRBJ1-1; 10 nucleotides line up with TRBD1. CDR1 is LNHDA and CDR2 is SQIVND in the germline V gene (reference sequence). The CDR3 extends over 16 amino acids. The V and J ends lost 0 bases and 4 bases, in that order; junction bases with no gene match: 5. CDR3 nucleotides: TGTGCCAGTAGTATAGATGCCGGACAGGGGGTCACTGAAGCTTTCTTT. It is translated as CASSIDAGQGVTEAFF.

This CDR3 is CASRPTGANTDTQYF. CDR3 DNA sequence: TGTGCCAGCAGGCCAACAGGGGCGAACACAGATACGCAGTATTTT. The chain has TRBV7-6 and TRBJ2-3, with 7 bases lining up with TRBD1. This CDR3 has 15 amino acids. J gave up 2 bases and V 6 bases, and 8 bases lay outside the gene matches. Germline CDR1 is SGHVS and CDR2 is FNYEAQ.

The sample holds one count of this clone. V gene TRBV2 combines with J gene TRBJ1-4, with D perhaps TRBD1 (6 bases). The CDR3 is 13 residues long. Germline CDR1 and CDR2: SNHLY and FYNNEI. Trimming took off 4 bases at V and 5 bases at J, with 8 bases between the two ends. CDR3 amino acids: CASSGRGNEKLFF. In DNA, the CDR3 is TGTGCCAGCAGTGGCAGGGGAAATGAAAAACTGTTTTTT.

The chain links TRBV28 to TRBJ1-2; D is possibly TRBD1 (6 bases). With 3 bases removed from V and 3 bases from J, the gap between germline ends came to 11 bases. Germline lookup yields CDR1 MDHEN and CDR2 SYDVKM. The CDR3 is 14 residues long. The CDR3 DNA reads TGTGCCAGCAGTTTTGGGGGCGCGGACTATGGCTACACCTTC. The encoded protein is CASSFGGADYGYTF.

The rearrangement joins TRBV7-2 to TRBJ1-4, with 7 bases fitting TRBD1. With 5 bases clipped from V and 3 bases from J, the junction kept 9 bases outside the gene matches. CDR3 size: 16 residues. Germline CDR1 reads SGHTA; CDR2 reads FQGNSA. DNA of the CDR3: TGTGCCAGCAGCCTCATAACAGGGGACGCTAATGAAAAACTGTTTTTT. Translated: CASSLITGDANEKLFF.

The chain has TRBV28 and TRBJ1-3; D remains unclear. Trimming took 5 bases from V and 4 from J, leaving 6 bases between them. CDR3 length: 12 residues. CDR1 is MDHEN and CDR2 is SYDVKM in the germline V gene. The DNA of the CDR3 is TGTGCCAGCAGTCTCGTAGGAAACACCATATATTTT. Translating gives CASSLVGNTIYF.

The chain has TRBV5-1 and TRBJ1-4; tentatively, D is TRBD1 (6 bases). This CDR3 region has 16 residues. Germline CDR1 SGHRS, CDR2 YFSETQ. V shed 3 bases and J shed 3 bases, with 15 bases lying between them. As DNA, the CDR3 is TGCGCCAGCAGCTCCGCGGGGGCTAGTCCTAATGAAAAACTGTTTTTT. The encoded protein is CASSSAGASPNEKLFF. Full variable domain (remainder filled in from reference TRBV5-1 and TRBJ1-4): KAGVTQTPRYLIKTRGQQVTLSCSPISGHRSVSWYQQTPGQGLQFLFEYFSETQRNKGNFPGRFSGRQFSNSRSEMNVSTLELGDSALYLCASSSAGASPNEKLFFGSGTQLSVL.

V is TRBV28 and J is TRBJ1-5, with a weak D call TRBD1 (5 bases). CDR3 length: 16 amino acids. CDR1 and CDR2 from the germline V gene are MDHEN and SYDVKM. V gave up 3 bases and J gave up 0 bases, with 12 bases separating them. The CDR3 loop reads CASSFLRGDSNQPQHF. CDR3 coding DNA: TGTGCCAGCAGTTTTTTAAGGGGCGATAGCAATCAGCCCCAGCATTTT.

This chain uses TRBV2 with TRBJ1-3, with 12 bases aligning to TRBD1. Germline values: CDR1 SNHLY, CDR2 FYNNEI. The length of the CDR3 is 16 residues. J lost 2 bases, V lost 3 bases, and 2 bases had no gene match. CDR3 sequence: CASSDGTGGTGNTIYF. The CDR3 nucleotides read TGTGCCAGCAGTGACGGGACAGGGGGCACTGGAAACACCATATATTTT.